Listed below are T cell receptor beta chains from one sample, sequenced in a study of technical replicates of blood from a handful of donors. Method: immunoSEQ multiplex PCR; TCRdb's copy keeps in-frame clones and lacks some. The sample holds under 95,000 clones, 95% seen once. The sample was T cells isolated from PBMCs. The source of these receptors is a human donor in good health. The CDR3 runs from the conserved cysteine through the conserved F or W. The order of the fields is V gene, clone size, D gene, J gene, CDR3 DNA, CDR3 protein. The D gene is left open where the match is weak. Size is omitted from some rows. Given values are once, few, many or a class for expanded clones.

TRBV7-9	NA	NA	TRBJ2-2	TGTGCCAGCAGCTTAACCGAGCCCGGGGAGCTGTTTTTT	CASSLTEPGELFF
TRBV28	NA	NA	TRBJ2-7	TGTGCCAGCAGTCCTGGACAGACCCCCTACGAGCAGTACTTC	CASSPGQTPYEQYF
TRBV5-1	NA	NA	TRBJ1-1	TGCGCCAGCACAGGATTAAACACTGAAGCTTTCTTT	CASTGLNTEAFF
TRBV7-7	NA	NA	TRBJ1-5	TGTGCTAGCAGCTTAGGAGGGAAGCCCTCTAGCGGCAATCAGCCCCAGCATTTT	CASSLGGKPSSGNQPQHF
TRBV13	NA	TRBD2	TRBJ2-1	TGTGCCAGCAGCCCCCGGCTAGCGGGGGGGTGGGAGCAGTTCTTC	CASSPRLAGGWEQFF
TRBV11-2	NA	TRBD1	TRBJ2-1	TGTGCCAGCAGATTCTATCGAGGACAGGGCATGTACAATGAGCAGTTCTTC	CASRFYRGQGMYNEQFF
TRBV21-1	NA	NA	TRBJ2-7	TGTGCCAGCAGCTCCCGACAGGGGAGTTCCTACGAGCAGTACTTC	CASSSRQGSSYEQYF
TRBV2	NA	NA	TRBJ1-1	TGTGCCAGCACGGTCGACAGGTCCGCCGCTTTCTTT	CASTVDRSAAFF
TRBV28	NA	NA	TRBJ2-7	TGTGCCAGCAGTTTACTTGCGGGTAGAACGCTAGAGCAGTACTTC	CASSLLAGRTLEQYF
TRBV19	NA	NA	TRBJ1-2	TGTGCCAGTAGTATAGTCTTTGACAGGAGTAACTATGGCTACACCTTC	CASSIVFDRSNYGYTF
TRBV29-1	NA	NA	TRBJ1-2	TGCAGCGTTGAAGATCTCCACATTGGCTACACCTTC	CSVEDLHIGYTF
TRBV6-1	NA	TRBD1	TRBJ1-1	TGTGCCAGCAGTGCTCGGACAGGGAGGGACACTGAAGCTTTCTTT	CASSARTGRDTEAFF
TRBV6-5	NA	NA	TRBJ2-7	TGTGCCAGCAGCCGTAGCGAGACGTGGGTCTACGAGCAGTACTTC	CASSRSETWVYEQYF
TRBV19	NA	NA	TRBJ1-1	TGTGCCAGTAGTTATTCTCCGGACACTGAAGCTTTCTTT	CASSYSPDTEAFF
TRBV9	NA	NA	TRBJ1-1	TGTGCCAGCAGCGTAGGGTCAGTTATGAACACTGAAGCTTTCTTT	CASSVGSVMNTEAFF
TRBV19	NA	TRBD2	TRBJ2-4	TGTGCCAGTATGGGGACTAGCGGTACCTTAAACATTCAGTACTTC	CASMGTSGTLNIQYF
TRBV28	once	TRBD1	TRBJ2-7	TGTGCCAGCAGTGCCGTAGACAGGGCCTACGAGCAGTACTTC	CASSAVDRAYEQYF
TRBV5-1	NA	TRBD1	TRBJ1-3	TGCGCCAGCAGCTTGGTGGGGGACAGCTCTGGAAACACCATATATTTT	CASSLVGDSSGNTIYF
TRBV7-2	NA	TRBD1	TRBJ1-2	TGTGCCAGCAGCTTAGGCGTCGGGACAGGGAGTGGCTACACCTTC	CASSLGVGTGSGYTF
TRBV7-2	NA	TRBD1	TRBJ2-7	TGTGCCAGCAGCTTATGGGGACAGAGCTCCTACGAGCAGTACTTC	CASSLWGQSSYEQYF
TRBV6-4	NA	NA	TRBJ1-2	TGTGCCAGCAGTGAAGACCCAATTCGAGGTGGCTACACCTTC	CASSEDPIRGGYTF
TRBV5-8	NA	NA	TRBJ1-1	TGTGCCAGCAGCTTTCCTTGGGGACATAACACTGAAGCTTTCTTT	CASSFPWGHNTEAFF
TRBV7-9	NA	NA	TRBJ1-1	TGTGCCAGCAGCCAAGGGGTCAGGGTATTGACTGAAGCTTTCTTT	CASSQGVRVLTEAFF
TRBV6-6	NA	NA	TRBJ2-3	TGTGCCAGCGGCCCTGGGGGCCGAAGCACAGATACGCAGTATTTT	CASGPGGRSTDTQYF
TRBV15	NA	TRBD2	TRBJ2-7	TGTGCCACCAGCAGAGATGGGACTAGCTATTACGAGCAGTACTTC	CATSRDGTSYYEQYF
TRBV5-6	NA	NA	TRBJ2-7	TGTGCCAGCAGCTTCCGGACAGACTCCTACGAGCAGTACTTC	CASSFRTDSYEQYF
TRBV5-1	NA	NA	TRBJ2-1	TGCGCCAGCAGCAGGGGGATGGACAATGAGCAGTTCTTC	CASSRGMDNEQFF
TRBV28	NA	NA	TRBJ1-6	TGTGCCAGCAGGGGGGGTTTTAATTCACCCCTCCACTTT	CASRGGFNSPLHF
TRBV5-1	NA	NA	TRBJ2-5	TGCGCCAGCAGCTTTAAATCGCGGGAAGAGACCCAGTACTTC	CASSFKSREETQYF
TRBV12-2	NA	NA	TRBJ1-1	TGTGCAAGTCGTCAACAGGGGAGGCCCGAAGCTTTCTTT	CASRQQGRPEAFF
TRBV4-2	NA	NA	TRBJ2-2	TGTGCCAGCAGCCCGGGTGGGCGGGGGAACACCGGGGAGCTGTTTTTT	CASSPGGRGNTGELFF
TRBV27	NA	NA	TRBJ2-7	TGTGCCAGCAGGAAAAGGACAGCCTACGAGCAGTACTTC	CASRKRTAYEQYF
TRBV19	once	NA	TRBJ2-2	TGTGCCAGTAGCGTGCAGGGGAACACCGGGGAGCTGTTTTTT	CASSVQGNTGELFF
TRBV5-1	NA	TRBD1	TRBJ1-2	TGCGCCAGCAGCGCGGGGGACAGGGAGAGAGACGGCTACACCTTC	CASSAGDRERDGYTF
TRBV4-1	NA	NA	TRBJ1-1	TGCGCCAGCAGCCAAGTCGCGGCAGGGAGGTTGAACACTGAAGCTTTCTTT	CASSQVAAGRLNTEAFF
TRBV5-1	once	TRBD1	TRBJ2-7	TGCGCCAGCAGCTCGGGACAGGGGTACGAGCAGTACTTC	CASSSGQGYEQYF
TRBV14	NA	NA	TRBJ1-2	TGTGCCAGCAGCCAAGCGGGGGGACTATATGGCTACACCTTC	CASSQAGGLYGYTF
TRBV19	NA	TRBD1	TRBJ1-2	TGTGCCAGTAGTATCGTGGGACAGAACTATGGCTACACCTTC	CASSIVGQNYGYTF
TRBV5-4	NA	TRBD2	TRBJ2-3	TGTGCCAGCAGCTTGCCGGGGGGGCTGTCAGATACGCAGTATTTT	CASSLPGGLSDTQYF
TRBV4-2	NA	NA	TRBJ2-7	TGTGCCAGCAGCCCCACTCCGGGAACAGTGGGGTACGAGCAGTACTTC	CASSPTPGTVGYEQYF
TRBV28	NA	TRBD1	TRBJ1-2	TGTGCCAGCAGGCCCCACGCGGACAGGGTCTATGGCTACACCTTC	CASRPHADRVYGYTF
TRBV6-1	NA	TRBD1	TRBJ2-7	TGTGCCAGCAAGCAGGGGGCAAACGAGCAGTACTTC	CASKQGANEQYF
TRBV14	NA	NA	TRBJ1-2	TGTGCCAGCAGCCAAGATCTAGTCGAATATGGCTACACCTTC	CASSQDLVEYGYTF
TRBV4-1	NA	NA	TRBJ2-7	TGCGCCAGCAGCCAAGAATCGCAGTCTCTGTACGAGCAGTACTTC	CASSQESQSLYEQYF
TRBV23-1	NA	TRBD1	TRBJ2-5	TGCGCCAGCAGTCAGGAAAACGGGACAGTCGTTTACCAAGAGACCCAGTACTTC	CASSQENGTVVYQETQYF
TRBV5-1	NA	NA	TRBJ2-1	TGCGCCAGCAGCCCGCAGGCTCCGGCTGAGCAGTTCTTC	CASSPQAPAEQFF
TRBV4-2	NA	NA	TRBJ2-7	TGTGCCAGCAGCCCCTCGGGTGGCTCCTACGAGCAGTACTTC	CASSPSGGSYEQYF
TRBV11-3	NA	NA	TRBJ1-6	TGTGCCAGCAGCTTAGATTCATCATTGACACCGATACTCCACTTT	CASSLDSSLTPILHF